This TCR beta chain appears in the sequencing data of a study of cytomegalovirus exposure and HLA in healthy donors. PCR involved 60 Vbeta and 13 Jbeta primers. Per the study methods: Unique TCR beta chains numbered roughly 83 million in a later analysis, with roughly 11 million shared. Assay: immunoSEQ multiplex PCR; the TCRdb copy retains only in-frame clones and omits some. Clone size and V and J calls were adopted from that table, with D and trimming inferred from the DNA. The table shows 90,000 to 150,000 clones, with around two thirds occurring only once. This clone was seen once. Its matching antigen is unknown. Other DNA sequences in the same sample also yield this CDR3. Broader study findings: An analysis was carried out at a later point. It showed that HLA-associated TCR beta chains were more clonally expanded than equally common non-associated chains.

Trimming pared 0 bases from V and 6 bases from J, leaving 5 bases between. Germline lookup yields CDR1 SGHRS and CDR2 YFSETQ. This CDR3 has 12 residues. Sequences were obtained from PBMCs. The J gene is TRBJ2-3, the V gene TRBV5-1; weak D call: TRBD1 (5 bases). The clonotype comes from a human donor in good health. The CDR3 bases are TGCGCCAGCAGCTTGGCAGGGGATACGCAGTATTTT. It codes for CASSLAGDTQYF.